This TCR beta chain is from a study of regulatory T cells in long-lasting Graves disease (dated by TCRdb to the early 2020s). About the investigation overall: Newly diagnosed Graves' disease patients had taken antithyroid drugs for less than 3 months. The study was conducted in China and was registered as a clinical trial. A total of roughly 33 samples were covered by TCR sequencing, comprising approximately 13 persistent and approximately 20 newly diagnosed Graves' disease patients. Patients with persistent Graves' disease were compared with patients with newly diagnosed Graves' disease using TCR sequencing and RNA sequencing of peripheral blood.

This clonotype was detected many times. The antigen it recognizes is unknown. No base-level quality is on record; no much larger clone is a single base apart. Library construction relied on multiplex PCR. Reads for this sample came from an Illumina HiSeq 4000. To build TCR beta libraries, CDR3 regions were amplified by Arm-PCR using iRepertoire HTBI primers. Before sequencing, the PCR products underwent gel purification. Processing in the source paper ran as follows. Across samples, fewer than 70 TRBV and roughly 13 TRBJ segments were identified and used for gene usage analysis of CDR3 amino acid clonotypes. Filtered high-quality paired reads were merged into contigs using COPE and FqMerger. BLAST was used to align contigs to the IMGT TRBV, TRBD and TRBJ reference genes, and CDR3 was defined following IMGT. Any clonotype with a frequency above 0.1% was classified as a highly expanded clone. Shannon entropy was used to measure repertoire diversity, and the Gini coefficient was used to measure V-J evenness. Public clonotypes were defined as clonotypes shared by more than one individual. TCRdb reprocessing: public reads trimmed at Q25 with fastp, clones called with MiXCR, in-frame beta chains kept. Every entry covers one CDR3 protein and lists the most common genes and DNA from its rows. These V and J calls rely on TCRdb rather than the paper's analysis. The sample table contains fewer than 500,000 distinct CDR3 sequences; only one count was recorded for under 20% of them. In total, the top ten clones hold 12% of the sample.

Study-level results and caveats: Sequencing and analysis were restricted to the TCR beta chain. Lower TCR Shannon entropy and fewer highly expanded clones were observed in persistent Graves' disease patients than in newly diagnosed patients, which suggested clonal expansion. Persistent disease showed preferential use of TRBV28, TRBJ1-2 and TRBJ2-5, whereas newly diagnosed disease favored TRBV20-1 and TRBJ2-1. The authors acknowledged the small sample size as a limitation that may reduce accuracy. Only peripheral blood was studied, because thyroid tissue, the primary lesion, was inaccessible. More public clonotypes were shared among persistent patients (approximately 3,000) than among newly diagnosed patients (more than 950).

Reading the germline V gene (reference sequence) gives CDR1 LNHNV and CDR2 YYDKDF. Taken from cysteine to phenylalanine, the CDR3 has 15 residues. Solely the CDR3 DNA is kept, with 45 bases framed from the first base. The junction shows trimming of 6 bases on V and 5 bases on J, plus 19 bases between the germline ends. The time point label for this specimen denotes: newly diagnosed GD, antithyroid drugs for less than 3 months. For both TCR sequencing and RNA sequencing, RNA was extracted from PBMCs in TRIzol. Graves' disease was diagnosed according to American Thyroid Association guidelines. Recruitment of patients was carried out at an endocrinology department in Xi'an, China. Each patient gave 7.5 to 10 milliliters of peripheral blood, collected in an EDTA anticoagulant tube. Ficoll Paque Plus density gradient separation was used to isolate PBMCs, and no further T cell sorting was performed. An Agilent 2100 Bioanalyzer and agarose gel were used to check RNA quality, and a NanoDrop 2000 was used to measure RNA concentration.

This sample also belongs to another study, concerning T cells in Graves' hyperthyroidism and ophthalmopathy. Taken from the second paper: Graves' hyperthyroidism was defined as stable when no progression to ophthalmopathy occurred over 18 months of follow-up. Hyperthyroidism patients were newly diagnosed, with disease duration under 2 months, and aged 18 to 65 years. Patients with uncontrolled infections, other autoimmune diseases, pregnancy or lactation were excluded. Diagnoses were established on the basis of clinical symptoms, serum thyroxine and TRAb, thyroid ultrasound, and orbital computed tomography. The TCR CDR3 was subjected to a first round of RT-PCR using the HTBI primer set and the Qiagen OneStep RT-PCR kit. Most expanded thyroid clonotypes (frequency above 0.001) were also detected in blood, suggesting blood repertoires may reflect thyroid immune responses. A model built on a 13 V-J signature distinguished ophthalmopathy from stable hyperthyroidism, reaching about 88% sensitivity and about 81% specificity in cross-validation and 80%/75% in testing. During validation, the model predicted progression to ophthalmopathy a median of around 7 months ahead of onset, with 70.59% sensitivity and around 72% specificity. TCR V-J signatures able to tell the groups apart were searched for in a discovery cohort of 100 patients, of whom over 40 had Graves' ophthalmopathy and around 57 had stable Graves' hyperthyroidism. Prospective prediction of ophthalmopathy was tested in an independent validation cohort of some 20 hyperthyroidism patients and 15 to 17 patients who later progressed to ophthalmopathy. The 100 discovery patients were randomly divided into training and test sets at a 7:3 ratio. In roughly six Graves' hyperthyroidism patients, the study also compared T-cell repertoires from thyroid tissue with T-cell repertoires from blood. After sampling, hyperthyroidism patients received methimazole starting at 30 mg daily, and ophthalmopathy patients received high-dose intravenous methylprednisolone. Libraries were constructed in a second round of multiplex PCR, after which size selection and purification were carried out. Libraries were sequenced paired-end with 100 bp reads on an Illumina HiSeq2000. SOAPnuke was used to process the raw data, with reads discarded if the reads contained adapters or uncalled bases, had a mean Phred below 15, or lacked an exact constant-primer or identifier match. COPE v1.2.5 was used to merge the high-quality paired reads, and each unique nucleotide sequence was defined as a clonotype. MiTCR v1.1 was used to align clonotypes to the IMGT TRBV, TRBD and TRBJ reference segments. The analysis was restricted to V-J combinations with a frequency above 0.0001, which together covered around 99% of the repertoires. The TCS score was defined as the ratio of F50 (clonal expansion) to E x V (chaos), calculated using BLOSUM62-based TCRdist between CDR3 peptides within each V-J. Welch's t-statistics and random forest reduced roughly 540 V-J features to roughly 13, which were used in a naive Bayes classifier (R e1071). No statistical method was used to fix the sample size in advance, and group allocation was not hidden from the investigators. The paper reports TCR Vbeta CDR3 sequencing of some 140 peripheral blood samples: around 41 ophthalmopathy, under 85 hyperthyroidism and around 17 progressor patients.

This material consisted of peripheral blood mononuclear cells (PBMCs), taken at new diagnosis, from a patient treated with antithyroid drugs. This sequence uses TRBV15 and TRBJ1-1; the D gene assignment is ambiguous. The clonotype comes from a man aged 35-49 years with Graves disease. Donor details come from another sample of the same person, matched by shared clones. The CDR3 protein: CATRSQDLPGTEAFF. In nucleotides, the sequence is TGTGCCACCAGGAGTCAGGACCTACCGGGGACTGAAGCTTTCTTT.